This TCR beta chain was profiled in a study of shared clonotypes between healthy human individuals. Germline V gene data show CDR1 as SGHTA and CDR2 as FQGNSA. The V end was cut by 5 bases, the J end by 0 bases, with 10 bases between. The length of the CDR3 is 15 residues. The authors split each subset's genomic DNA evenly across several immunoSEQ plates. Repertoires were generated with immunoSEQ multiplex PCR, while TCRdb's copy carries only in-frame clones and drops some. Counted here are a few hundred thousand clones, approximately 80% occurring once; the ten biggest clones make up 12%. The source is a woman in her thirties or forties in good health. Some clones in this sample may be carry-over from other donors' samples. Sequencing used PBMCs. The V gene is TRBV7-2, the J gene TRBJ2-2; the D is unclear. The CDR3 nucleotides read TGTGCCAGCAGCGTTGCGCGAGCGAACACCGGGGAGCTGTTTTTT. Protein: CASSVARANTGELFF.